Described below is a single T cell receptor beta chain sequence and its context. The specificity of this receptor is unknown. No per-base quality is available; no much larger clone lies one base away. The data are from a study of shared clonotypes between healthy human individuals (dated by TCRdb to about 2020). Broadly, across the study: The cohort included a few men and a couple of women between 18 and 49 years of age. For each donor, three plates each were used for CD4 naive and CD4 memory, two plates were used for CD8 naive, and one plate was used for CD8 memory. Blood TCR repertoires of about 5 healthy adults were deeply sequenced to estimate repertoire size and the extent of clonotype sharing between individuals. Libraries were prepared and TCR repertoires were sequenced by different laboratories using diverse techniques, in order to increase sequencing depth and limit assay-specific biases. Each donor's leukapheresis produced roughly between roughly 0.85 and 9.5 billion PBMCs. The paper as a whole reports these results and caveats: Naive subsets generally had larger estimated clonotype richness than memory subsets did. Clonotypes shared by all four sorted-subset donors showed higher generation probabilities than non-shared clonotypes. Based on pairwise subsampling, the degree of clonotype sharing among donors was expected to be affected by sequencing depth. Sampling was restricted to blood, and TCR repertoires in tissue are likely to differ from TCR repertoires in blood. Because the study included a small number of donors, the genetic and exposure-history diversity represented was limited. Rarefaction of sorted-subset datasets indicated incomplete sequencing despite the large sequencing depth. When several donors were compared, the shared fraction of clonotypes was about 5% for naive CD4, approximately 3.5% for naive CD8, 2.3% for memory CD4, and around 0.4% for memory CD8.

Using the deep immunoSEQ assay, TCR CDR3 regions were amplified from genomic DNA by multiplex PCR. For each cell subset, the extracted genomic DNA was distributed evenly across all wells of several immunoSEQ 96-well plates, and each plate served as one replicate. For sorted subsets, each replicate PCR was loaded with roughly 200 ng genomic DNA, equivalent to approximately 33,000 T cell genomes. The purified libraries were quantified using a Qubit 3.0 fluorometer, sized with a Bioanalyzer 2100, and then quantified again using the KAPA Library Quantification kit. Every immunoSEQ 96-well plate was sequenced on a dedicated single-read 150-cycle Illumina NextSeq 550 flow cell. Concerning the study's data processing: Because the immunoSEQ output held only junctional sequences and lacked quality scores, the filtering could not match the filtering applied to full-length reads. To assign V/J genes and CDR3, sequences were annotated against IMGT germline references using PyIR, a Python wrapper for IgBLAST v1.9. Any read was removed if the V/J assignment was weak (E-value above 1e-6), the CDR3 was missing, or the read contained stop codons, out-of-frame junctions, or ambiguous translated residues. V3J clonotypes were defined by identical inferred V gene, J gene, and CDR3 amino acid sequence. The percentage overlap between two repertoires was calculated by dividing the number of shared unique clonotypes by the size of the smaller repertoire. Repertoire richness was assessed with RTK rarefaction, the Chao1 estimator, and Recon v2.1 estimates of unobserved clonotypes. OLGA was used to compute generation probabilities for all TCRbeta clonotypes that the gDNA method yielded from a handful of donors. The immuneACCESS repertoire file appears here via TCRdb, limited to in-frame rearrangements. These files lack a portion of the clones; in checked studies, under half of the deficit traces to unresolved V genes, and the cause of the others is not known. That table furnishes V, J and clone size, whereas the DNA furnished D and trimming. This sample holds approximately 1,500,000 clones; approximately 98% were observed only once. Approximately 0.44% of the sample is held by the ten biggest clonotypes.

Donors were healthy HIV-negative adults with no recently reported acute infections or vaccinations. Every donor was a Caucasian adult residing in Nashville, Tennessee, USA. CD4+ T cells were enriched by magnetic negative selection, after which naive cells were positively selected on CD45RA and the negative fraction was taken as the memory subset. Blood was collected by leukapheresis, and PBMCs were isolated by Ficoll-Histopaque density gradient centrifugation and then cryopreserved in liquid nitrogen vapor phase. Purity and quantity of every magnetically sorted T cell population were checked by analytical flow cytometry. From each sorted fraction, genomic DNA was isolated and quantified by UV absorbance on a Nanodrop 2000c. Based on the germline V gene, the CDR1 and CDR2 sequences are SGHTA and FQGTGA. The V and J ends are trimmed by 6 bases and 5 bases, leaving 8 bases between them. The CDR3 has 12 amino acids, counting the end cysteine and phenylalanine. Kept here is only the CDR3 DNA, which spans 36 bases and is read in frame from base 1.

The source of this sequence is a man between 25 and 39 years old in good health. The sequenced sample was naive CD4+ T cells sorted from blood. The cell subset or site tag for this specimen amounts to: CD45RA+ positively selected. The V and J genes are TRBV7-3 and TRBJ2-1; TRBD1 might be the D gene, on 5 matching bases. The DNA sequence reads TGTGCCAGCAGTTCACAGGACAATGAGCAGTTCTTC. This yields the protein CASSSQDNEQFF.